Here is one T cell receptor beta chain with its context. Its specificity is not known. The sample belongs to a study of T cells in Graves' hyperthyroidism and ophthalmopathy. RNA transcripts gave rise to amplified TCR beta CDR3 regions. The HTBI primer set served for first-round RT-PCR of the TCR CDR3. TCRdb independently ran MiXCR on the multiplex PCR reads; one entry per CDR3 protein. The top ten hold 11% of the sample, which has hundreds of thousands of distinct CDR3 sequences, around a quarter seen once. Study-level points and caveats: For ophthalmopathy, model prediction preceded onset by a median about 6 months.

V lost 4 bases, J lost 0 bases, and 21 bases lay in between. This CDR3 is built from 19 residues. Germline lookup yields CDR1 MNHNS and CDR2 SASEGT. Sequenced material: blood. The gene calls are TRBV6-1 and TRBJ2-2, with D possibly matching TRBD1 (5 bases). The clonotype was recovered from a woman aged 30 to 39 with Graves' ophthalmopathy. This CDR3 is CASSVGELWWGANTGELFF. In DNA form, the CDR3 reads TGTGCCAGCAGTGTTGGGGAACTCTGGTGGGGCGCGAACACCGGGGAGCTGTTTTTT.